This T cell receptor beta chain was sequenced for a study of blood T cell repertoires in COVID-19. Turning to the study itself: T cells, B-cell-depleted T cells, or PBMCs provided the cDNA or gDNA that served as material.

The V and J ends lost 3 bases and 4 bases respectively, with 6 bases between them. CDR3 length: 12 residues. Participants spanned ages about 18 to 100 years and resided in about 24 US areas. In the source study's methods: Reference gene primers were amplified, and this amplification served to estimate nucleated cell counts. Libraries were prepared by immunoSEQ multiplex PCR; TCRdb keeps only in-frame clonotypes and omits some of them. That table gives V, J and clone size, and the DNA gave D and trimming. The sample gives 190,000 or so clones, 80% to 90% of which show up once; roughly 4.9% is in the top ten.

This chain links TRBV12-3 or TRBV12-4 with TRBJ1-2; no firm D call. The sample taken for sequencing was PBMCs or T cells enriched from blood (not recorded which). This sequence was found in a woman aged 30 to 39 who had been exposed to COVID-19. The CDR3 sequence: CASSLAGYGYTF. The CDR3 bases are TGTGCCAGCAGTTTGGCAGGCTATGGCTACACCTTC.